The entry below describes one TCR beta chain. Its antigen is unknown. The source of the sample is a study of T cells expressing NK-cell markers. Study information: Among eight sequenced donors, seven carried HCMV seropositivity while one was seronegative.

TCRdb derives one entry per CDR3 protein from the 5' RACE reads, leaving out DNA. The sample table includes approximately 150,000 distinct CDR3 sequences. General observations from the study: HCMV specificity of the expanded NKG2C+ T cell clones stayed unclear. One observes that, in several donors, these clonotypes were also the leading ones within the CD3+CD56-NKG2C+ fraction.

The CDR3 sequence is 14 residues long. The V gene's germline CDR1 is KGHDR and CDR2 SFDVKD. Sequencing was performed on blood T cells: a sorted CD56 or NKG2C T cell subset, CD4+ or CD8+ T cells, or bulk PBMC T cells (not recorded which). The chain couples TRBV24-1 to TRBJ2-1; TCRdb's D call of TRBD2 is untestable without DNA. This sequence originates from a woman aged 18 to 75 in good health. The CDR3 here is CATGGGRAPNEQFF.